Sequencing of this T cell receptor beta chain was carried out in a study of T-cell reconstitution after alpha-beta-depleted transplantation in children. During its preparation, the TCRbeta library received unique molecular identifiers. A single record per CDR3 protein comes from TCRdb applying MiXCR to the PCR reads. The table includes under 140,000 distinct CDR3 sequences, 10% to 13% detected once. Per the germline V gene, CDR1 is LNHDA and CDR2 is SQIVND (reference sequence). With V trimmed by 2 bases and J by 1 base, 5 bases remained unmatched. The CDR3 length is 16 residues. The TCR was taken from a human donor who donated a stem cell graft to a child with acute lymphoblastic leukemia. Source: PBMCs from the stem cell graft donor, taken from the stem cell graft. This chain uses TRBV19 with TRBJ1-1; TRBD1 matches at 9 bases. The CDR3: CASSISDRGSNTEAFF. The CDR3 coding sequence is TGTGCCAGTAGTATATCCGACAGGGGGTCGAACACTGAAGCTTTCTTT.